The present entry profiles one T cell receptor (beta chain) with its context. As originally analysed: Using reference gene primer amplification, nucleated cell counts were estimated. Only in-frame clones appear in the TCRdb table, and some are missing; sequencing was by immunoSEQ multiplex PCR. V, J and clone size are taken as reported in that table, and D and trimming were inferred from the DNA itself. Found here are under 200,000 clones, 85% of them singletons; the top ten hold around 0.93%. A Seattle source enrolled patients during active infection and followed them longitudinally. The entry originates in a study of blood T cell repertoires in COVID-19. Study background: Sources were T cells, B-cell-depleted T cells, or PBMCs; the material itself was cDNA or gDNA.

The CDR3 has 15 amino acids. CDR1 is MNHEY, CDR2 SVGAGI, per germline. Trimming took off 7 bases at V and 0 bases at J, with 10 bases between the two ends. This clonotype originated in a man in his sixties with COVID-19, enrolled during active disease. The rearrangement links TRBV6-5 to TRBJ1-6; possible D gene TRBD1, 6 bases. Sequencing was carried out using peripheral blood. For the CDR3, the DNA is TGTGCCAGCACGAAGGGACACTCCTATAATTCACCCCTCCACTTT. Amino acids: CASTKGHSYNSPLHF.